The sequence of this T cell receptor (beta chain) was determined in a study of cytomegalovirus exposure and HLA in healthy donors. General study results and limits: For presence/absence analyses, sequencing depth was assumed to be roughly uniform across donors.

The V and J ends lost 7 bases and 9 bases, in that order; junction bases with no gene match: 7. The length of the CDR3 is 15 residues. Germline CDR1 MNHEY, CDR2 SMNVEV (reference sequence). Of note for this clone: Antigen specificity is unknown.

The primer mix had 60 Vbeta and 13 Jbeta primers. Generated by immunoSEQ multiplex PCR, the TCRdb table keeps only in-frame clones and is missing some. The sample gives 220,000 or so clones, 82% of which show up once; 2.7% is in the top ten. The V call is TRBV27, the J call TRBJ2-1; 15 nucleotides agree with TRBD2. This clonotype was sampled from a woman aged 40 to 49 in good health and CMV-seronegative. Sequencing input: PBMCs. For the CDR3, the DNA is TGTGCCAGCATCCTTGGGGGACTAGCGGGAGGTGAGCAGTTCTTC. Translating gives CASILGGLAGGEQFF.